This TCR beta chain stems from a study of shared clonotypes between healthy human individuals. Study-level background: The study enrolled a couple of women and three men aged 18 to 49. Regarding the study as a whole: On the whole, naive subsets had larger estimated richness than memory subsets had. The authors expected sequencing depth to affect clonotype sharing among donors. Rarefaction exposed incomplete sorted-subset sequencing despite large depth.

Selected positively for CCR7 and CD45RO-negative, naive CD8 cells excluded terminally differentiated effector memory CD45RA+ cells. Losses at the gene ends were 4 bases for V and 2 bases for J; bases not matched to a gene: 8. CDR1 is SGHVS and CDR2 is FQNEAQ in the germline V gene. This CDR3 has 16 residues. About this clone itself: Its antigen remains unknown.

TCRdb keeps only in-frame clones here, not all; method: immunoSEQ multiplex PCR. The sample carries about 600,000 clones, roughly 95% recorded once. The receptor comes from a woman aged 30 to 39 in good health. V gene TRBV7-8 combines with J gene TRBJ2-3; the match to TRBD1 covers 8 bases. Input material: naive CD8+ T cells sorted from blood. As DNA, the CDR3 is TGTGCCAGCAGCTCTAGAACAGGGGGAAACACAGATACGCAGTATTTT. It yields the protein CASSSRTGGNTDTQYF.